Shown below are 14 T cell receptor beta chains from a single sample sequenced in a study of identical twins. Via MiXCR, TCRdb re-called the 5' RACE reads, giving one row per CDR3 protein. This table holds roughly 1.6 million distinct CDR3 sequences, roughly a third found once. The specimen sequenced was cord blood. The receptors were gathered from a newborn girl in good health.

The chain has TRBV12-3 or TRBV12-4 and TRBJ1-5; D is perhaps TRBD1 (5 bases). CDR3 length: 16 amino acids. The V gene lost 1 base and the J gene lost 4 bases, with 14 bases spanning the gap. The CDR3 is CASSLVLMWGNQPQHF. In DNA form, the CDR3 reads TGTGCCAGCAGTTTAGTGCTAATGTGGGGGAATCAGCCCCAGCATTTT.

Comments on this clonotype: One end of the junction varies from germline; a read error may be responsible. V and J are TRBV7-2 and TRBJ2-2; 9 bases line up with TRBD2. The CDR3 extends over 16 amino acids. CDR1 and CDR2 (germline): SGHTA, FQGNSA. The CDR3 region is CASSLALSGGGGELFF. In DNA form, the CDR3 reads TGTGCCAGCAGTTTAGCCCTTAGCGGGGGTGGCGGGGAGCTGTTTTTT.

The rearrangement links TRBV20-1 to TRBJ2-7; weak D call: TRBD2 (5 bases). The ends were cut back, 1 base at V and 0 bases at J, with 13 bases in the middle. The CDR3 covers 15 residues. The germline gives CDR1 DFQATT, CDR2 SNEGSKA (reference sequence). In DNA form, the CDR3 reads TGCAGTGCTAGAGGCCGGGGATATTCCTCCTACGAGCAGTACTTC. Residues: CSARGRGYSSYEQYF.

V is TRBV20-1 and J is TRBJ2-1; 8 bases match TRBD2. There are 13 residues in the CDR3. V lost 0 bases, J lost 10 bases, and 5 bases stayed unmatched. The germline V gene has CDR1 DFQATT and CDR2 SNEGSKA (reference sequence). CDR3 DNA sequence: TGCAGTGCTAGAGAAAGACTAGCGTTCGAGCAGTTCTTC. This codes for CSARERLAFEQFF.

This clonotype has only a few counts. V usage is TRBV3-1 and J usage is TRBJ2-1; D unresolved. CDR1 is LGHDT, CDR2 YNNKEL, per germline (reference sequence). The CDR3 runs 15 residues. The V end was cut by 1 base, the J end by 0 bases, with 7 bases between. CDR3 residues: CASSQGRYSYNEQFF. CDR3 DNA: TGTGCCAGCAGCCAAGGGCGGTACTCCTACAATGAGCAGTTCTTC.

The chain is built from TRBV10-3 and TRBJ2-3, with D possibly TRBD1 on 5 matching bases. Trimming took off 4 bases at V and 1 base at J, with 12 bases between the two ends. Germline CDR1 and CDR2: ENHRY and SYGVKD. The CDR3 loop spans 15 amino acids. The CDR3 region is CAISGRDGGTDTQYF. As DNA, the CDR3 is TGTGCCATCAGTGGCAGGGATGGGGGCACAGATACGCAGTATTTT.

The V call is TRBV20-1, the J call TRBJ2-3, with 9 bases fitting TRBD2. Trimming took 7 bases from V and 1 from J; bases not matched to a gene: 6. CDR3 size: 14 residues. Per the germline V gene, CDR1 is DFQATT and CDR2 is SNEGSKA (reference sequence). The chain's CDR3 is CSVIRLAGTDTQYF. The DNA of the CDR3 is TGCAGTGTTATCCGACTAGCGGGCACAGATACGCAGTATTTT.

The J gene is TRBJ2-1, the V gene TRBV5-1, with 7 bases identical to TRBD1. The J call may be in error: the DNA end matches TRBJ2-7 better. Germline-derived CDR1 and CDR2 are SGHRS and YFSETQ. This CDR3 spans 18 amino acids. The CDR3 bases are TGCGCCAGCAGCCGTCAGGGGGAGTTCCCCTTCTCCTACAATGAGCAGTACTTC. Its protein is CASSRQGEFPFSYNEQYF.

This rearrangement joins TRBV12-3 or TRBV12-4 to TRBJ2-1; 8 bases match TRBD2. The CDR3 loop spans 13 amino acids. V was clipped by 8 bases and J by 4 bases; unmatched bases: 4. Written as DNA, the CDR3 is TGTGCCAGCTGCGGGGGGCGTTACAATGAGCAGTTCTTC. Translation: CASCGGRYNEQFF.

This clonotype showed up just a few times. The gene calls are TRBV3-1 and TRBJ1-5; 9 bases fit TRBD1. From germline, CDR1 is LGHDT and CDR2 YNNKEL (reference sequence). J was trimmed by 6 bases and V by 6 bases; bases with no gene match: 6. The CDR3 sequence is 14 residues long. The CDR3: CASSRTGESQPQHF. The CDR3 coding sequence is TGTGCCAGCAGTCGGACAGGGGAAAGTCAGCCCCAGCATTTT.

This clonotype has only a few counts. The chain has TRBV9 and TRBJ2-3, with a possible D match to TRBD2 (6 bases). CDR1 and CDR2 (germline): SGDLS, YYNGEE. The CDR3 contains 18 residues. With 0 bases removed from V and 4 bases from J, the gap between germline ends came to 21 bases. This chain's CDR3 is CASSVDPLDWRGPDTQYF. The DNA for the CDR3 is TGTGCCAGCAGCGTAGACCCTCTAGACTGGCGGGGTCCAGATACGCAGTATTTT.

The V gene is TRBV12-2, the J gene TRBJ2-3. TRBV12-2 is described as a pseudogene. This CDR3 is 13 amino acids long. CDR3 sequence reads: CASRLAETDTQYF. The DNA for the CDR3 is TGTGCAAGTCGCTTAGCGGAGACAGATACGCAGTATTTT.

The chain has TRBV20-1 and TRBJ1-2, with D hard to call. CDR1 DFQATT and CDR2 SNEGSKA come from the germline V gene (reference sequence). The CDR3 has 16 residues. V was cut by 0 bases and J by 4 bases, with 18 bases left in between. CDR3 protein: CSARDLGRSWAYGYTF. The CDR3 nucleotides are TGCAGTGCTAGAGATCTTGGCAGAAGTTGGGCCTATGGCTACACCTTC.

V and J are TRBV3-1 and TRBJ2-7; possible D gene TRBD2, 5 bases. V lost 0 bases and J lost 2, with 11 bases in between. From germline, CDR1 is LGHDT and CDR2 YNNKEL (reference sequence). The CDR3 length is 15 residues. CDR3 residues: CASSQEVSLAYEQYV. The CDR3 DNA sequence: TGTGCCAGCAGCCAAGAGGTGTCACTAGCCTACGAGCAGTACGTC.